This entry describes one TCR beta chain. In the study's own analysis: By means of reference gene primer amplification, nucleated cell counts were estimated. Clones were read by immunoSEQ multiplex PCR, and TCRdb kept only the in-frame ones, dropping some. The V and J calls and the clone size are those of that table, but D and trimming were determined from the DNA. The sample consists of about 210,000 clones, approximately 90% of them appearing once. The sample belongs to a study of blood T cell repertoires in COVID-19. Study-level background: Sample material is recorded as cDNA or gDNA derived from T cells, B-cell-depleted T cells, or PBMCs.

Germline CDR1 MNHEY, CDR2 SVGAGI. The CDR3 sequence is 14 residues long. J was trimmed by 5 bases and V by 6 bases; bases with no gene match: 7. Specimen: peripheral blood. This receptor was taken from a man aged 35 to 55 with acute or convalescent COVID-19. This rearrangement joins TRBV6-5 to TRBJ1-5, with TRBD1 matching 7 bases. For the CDR3, the DNA is TGTGCCAGCAGATTCAGGGGGGCGGATCAGCCCCAGCATTTT. Its protein is CASRFRGADQPQHF.